This T cell receptor (beta chain) was captured by sequencing in a study of radiotherapy plus CTLA-4 blockade in lung cancer. This clone occurred once. Its antigen is unidentified. Focal radiation was given together with CTLA-4 blockade (ipilimumab) to patients with chemo-refractory metastatic non-small-cell lung cancer. The table came from immunoSEQ multiplex PCR; TCRdb's copy has only in-frame clones and leaves some out. The sample contains more than 90,000 clones, 82% of which appear only once. V lost 0 bases to trimming and J lost 8 bases, with 20 bases between them. The length of the CDR3 is 16 residues. Germline V gene lookup returns CDR1 SGHNT and CDR2 YYREEE (reference sequence). The study, taken as a whole, reports: Early blood T cell clone dynamics, with interferon-beta, were reported to best predict response. An expansion of tumor-derived TCR clones occurred in blood after radiotherapy plus ipilimumab.

The sequence was obtained from a human donor with non-small cell lung cancer that progressed on radiotherapy plus ipilimumab. The chain carries TRBV5-4 and TRBJ1-2; a weak D match, TRBD1 (5 bases). The sequencing used peripheral blood, collected from a patient treated with radiotherapy plus ipilimumab. CDR3 sequence: CASSLGVDTRASGYTF. The CDR3 coding sequence is TGTGCCAGCAGCTTGGGGGTGGACACGAGAGCCTCCGGCTACACCTTC.